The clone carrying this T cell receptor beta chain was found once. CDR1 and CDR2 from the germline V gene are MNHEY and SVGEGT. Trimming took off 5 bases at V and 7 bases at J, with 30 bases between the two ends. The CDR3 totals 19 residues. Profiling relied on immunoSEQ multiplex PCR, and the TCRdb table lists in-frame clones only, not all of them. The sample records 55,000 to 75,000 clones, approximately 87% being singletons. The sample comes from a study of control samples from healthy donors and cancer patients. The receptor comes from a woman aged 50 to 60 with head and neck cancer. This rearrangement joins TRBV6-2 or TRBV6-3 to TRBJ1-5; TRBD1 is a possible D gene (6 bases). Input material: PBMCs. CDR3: CASSPLVGHGGLKGQPQHF. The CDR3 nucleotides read TGTGCCAGCAGTCCCCTGGTGGGACACGGGGGCCTGAAGGGACAGCCCCAGCATTTT.